The 8 T cell receptor beta chains below come from one sample, sequenced in a study of regulatory T cells in long-lasting Graves disease. CDR3 regions were amplified by Arm-PCR using iRepertoire HTBI primers to build TCR beta libraries. TCRdb analysed the multiplex PCR reads with MiXCR anew, one entry per CDR3 protein. The repertoire consists of 500,000 to 700,000 distinct CDR3 sequences, with under 20% occurring once and the leading ten covering 18%. Time point defined: newly diagnosed GD, antithyroid drugs for less than 3 months. Extracted RNA from PBMCs served as the source of the TCR library. These data are also associated with another study on T cells in Graves' hyperthyroidism and ophthalmopathy.

The source material was peripheral blood mononuclear cells (PBMCs), sampled at new diagnosis, from a patient treated with antithyroid drugs. All receptors derive from a woman aged 30 to 39 with Graves disease.

This clonotype turned up a few times. The chain employs TRBV10-3 and TRBJ1-1; D gene unclear. Trimming pared 3 bases from V and 2 bases from J, leaving 16 bases between. From germline, CDR1 is ENHRY and CDR2 SYGVKD. The CDR3 sequence is 16 residues long. CDR3 nucleotides: TGTGCCATCAGTGATGGGCCCCCGGTTTCTAACACTGAAGCTTTCTTT. Protein sequence: CAISDGPPVSNTEAFF.

There are many counts of this clonotype. The chain is built from TRBV12-3 or TRBV12-4 and TRBJ1-3, with D perhaps TRBD1 (5 bases). The V end was cut by 5 bases, the J end by 2 bases, with 7 bases between. The CDR3 consists of 13 residues. Written as DNA, the CDR3 is TGTGCCAGCAGTCAACAGGCTGGAAACACCATATATTTT. The encoded protein is CASSQQAGNTIYF.

This clonotype was recorded at least ten times. The chain recombines TRBV10-2 with TRBJ2-7; TRBD1 aligns across 8 bases. The J segment lost 7 bases and the V segment lost 2 bases, leaving 7 bases of the junction unmatched. Germline V gene sequence: CDR1 WSHSY, CDR2 SAAADI. This CDR3 is built from 14 residues. The CDR3 is CASSEGQGMREQYF. The CDR3 nucleotides read TGCGCCAGCAGTGAGGGACAGGGAATGCGGGAGCAGTACTTC.

This clonotype was seen ten or more times. The chain recombines TRBV30 with TRBJ1-1; D is undetermined. The CDR3 is made up of 13 amino acids. Per the germline V gene, CDR1 is GTSNPN and CDR2 is SVGIG (reference sequence). Trimming stripped 4 bases from V and 4 bases from J, with 13 bases between. The CDR3 DNA is TGTGCCTGGACTGGAGTAGGTTTCACTGAAGCTTTCTTT. Amino acids: CAWTGVGFTEAFF.

This clonotype was found many times. The J gene is TRBJ2-1, the V gene TRBV6-2 or TRBV6-3; D may be TRBD1 (7 bases). This CDR3 is built from 13 residues. Germline-derived CDR1 and CDR2 are MNHEY and SVGEGT. The V gene lost 6 bases and the J gene lost 8 bases, with 14 bases spanning the gap. The CDR3 region is CASSILRGDEQFF. The CDR3, as DNA: TGTGCCAGCAGCATCCTCAGGGGGGATGAGCAGTTCTTC.

This clonotype was detected only a few times. The V gene is TRBV25-1, the J gene TRBJ1-1; D uncertain. V was pared by 0 bases and J by 6 bases, with 14 bases between. Germline loops: CDR1 MGHDK, CDR2 SYGVNS. CDR3 size: 15 residues. Here the CDR3 reads CASSEYGGGYAEAFF. CDR3 bases: TGTGCCAGCAGTGAATATGGAGGTGGTTATGCTGAAGCTTTCTTT.

This clonotype was seen at least ten times. This chain links TRBV7-6 with TRBJ1-1; D is unclear. This CDR3 has 19 amino acids. Trimming stripped 1 base from V and 8 bases from J, with 29 bases between. Germline V gene lookup returns CDR1 SGHVS and CDR2 FNYEAQ. CDR3 sequence: CASSLVPSQSQVGSREAFF. The DNA for the CDR3 is TGTGCCAGCAGCTTAGTCCCGTCCCAGTCTCAGGTCGGTTCCCGAGAAGCTTTCTTT.

This clonotype was counted only a few times. V gene TRBV4-1 combines with J gene TRBJ2-1; D gene unclear. CDR1 and CDR2 from the germline V gene are MGHRA and YSYEKL. CDR3 length equals 13 residues. Trimming removed 1 base from V and 5 bases from J, with 6 bases in between. Here the CDR3 DNA reads TGCGCCAGCAGCCAAGCCAACCACAATGAGCAGTTCTTC. The encoded protein is CASSQANHNEQFF.